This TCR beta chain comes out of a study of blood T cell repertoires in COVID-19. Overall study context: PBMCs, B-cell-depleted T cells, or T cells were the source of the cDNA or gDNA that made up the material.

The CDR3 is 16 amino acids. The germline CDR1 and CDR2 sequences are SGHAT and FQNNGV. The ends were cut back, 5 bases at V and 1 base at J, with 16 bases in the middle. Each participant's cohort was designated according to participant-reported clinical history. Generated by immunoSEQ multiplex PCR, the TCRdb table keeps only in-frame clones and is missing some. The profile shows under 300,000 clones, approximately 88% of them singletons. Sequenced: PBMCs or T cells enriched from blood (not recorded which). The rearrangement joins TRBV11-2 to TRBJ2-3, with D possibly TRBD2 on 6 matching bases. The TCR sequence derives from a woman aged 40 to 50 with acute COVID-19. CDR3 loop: CASSTQGGWGTDTQYF. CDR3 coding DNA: TGTGCCAGCAGCACCCAGGGAGGTTGGGGCACAGATACGCAGTATTTT. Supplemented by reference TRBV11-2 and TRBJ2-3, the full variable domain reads EAGVAQSPRYKIIEKRQSVAFWCNPISGHATLYWYQQILGQGPKLLIQFQNNGVVDDSQLPKDRFSAERLKGVDSTLKIQPAKLEDSAVYLCASSTQGGWGTDTQYFGPGTRLTVL.